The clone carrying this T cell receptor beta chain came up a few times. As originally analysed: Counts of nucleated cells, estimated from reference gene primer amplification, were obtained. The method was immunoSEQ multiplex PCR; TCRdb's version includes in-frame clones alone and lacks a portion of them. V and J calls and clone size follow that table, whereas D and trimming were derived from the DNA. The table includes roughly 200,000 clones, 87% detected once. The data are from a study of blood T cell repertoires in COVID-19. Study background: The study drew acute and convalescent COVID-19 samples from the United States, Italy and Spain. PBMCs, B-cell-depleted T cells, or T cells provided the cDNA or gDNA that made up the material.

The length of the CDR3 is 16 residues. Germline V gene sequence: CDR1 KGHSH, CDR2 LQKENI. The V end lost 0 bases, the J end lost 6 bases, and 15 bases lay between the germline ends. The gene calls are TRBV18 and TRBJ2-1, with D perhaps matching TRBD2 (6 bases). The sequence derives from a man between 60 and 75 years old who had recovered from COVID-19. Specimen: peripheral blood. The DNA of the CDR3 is TGTGCCAGCTCACCACCCGTCGGGAGCCCCGCCAATGAGCAGTTCTTC. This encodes CASSPPVGSPANEQFF.